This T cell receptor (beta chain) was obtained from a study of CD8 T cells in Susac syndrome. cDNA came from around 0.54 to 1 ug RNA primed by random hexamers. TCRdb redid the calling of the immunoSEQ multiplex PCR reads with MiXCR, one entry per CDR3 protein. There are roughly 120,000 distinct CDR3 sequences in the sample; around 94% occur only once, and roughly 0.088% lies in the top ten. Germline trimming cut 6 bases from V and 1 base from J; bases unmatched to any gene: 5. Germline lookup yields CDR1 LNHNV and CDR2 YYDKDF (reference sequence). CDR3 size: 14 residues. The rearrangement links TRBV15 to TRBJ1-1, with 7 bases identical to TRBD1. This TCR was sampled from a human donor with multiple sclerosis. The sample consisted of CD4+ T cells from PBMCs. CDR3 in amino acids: CATRGGQKNTEAFF. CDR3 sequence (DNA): TGTGCCACCAGAGGGGGACAGAAGAACACTGAAGCTTTCTTT.